The clone carrying this TCR beta chain was counted only a few times. The antigen remains undetermined. TCRdb reanalysed the RT-PCR reads using MiXCR and keeps one entry per CDR3 protein. The sample records over 150,000 distinct CDR3 sequences, around 10% being singletons. This entry is derived from a study of response to subunit inactivated influenza vaccine. Points from the study as a whole: T cells newly recruited by each seasonal influenza vaccination are few, the authors suggested.

This specimen consisted of CD8+ T cells sorted from PBMCs, obtained 23 to 25 months after vaccination. This TCR derives from a man aged 50-75 years who received an inactivated influenza vaccine.

CDR3 sequence: CSASLAGGPGELFF. Here the CDR3 DNA reads TGCAGTGCTAGTCTAGCGGGGGGACCCGGGGAGCTGTTTTTT. The chain combines TRBV20-1 with TRBJ2-2; 11 nucleotides match TRBD2. From germline, CDR1 is DFQATT and CDR2 SNEGSKA (reference sequence). The CDR3 length is 14 residues. V trimming: 3 bases; J trimming: 6 bases; junction bases outside the gene matches: 3.